These T cell receptor beta chains were read from a single sample in a study of control samples from healthy donors and cancer patients. The table came from immunoSEQ multiplex PCR; TCRdb's copy has only in-frame clones and leaves some out. The sample lists over 40,000 clones; 88% were seen once. The sequencing input was PBMCs. Receptors originate from a man aged 45-65 years with head and neck cancer. CDR3s include the opening cysteine and the closing phenylalanine or tryptophan. The D gene is left open where the match is weak. Rows may omit the clone size; those that give it use once, few, many or a size class.

NA TRBJ2-4 TRBV7-2 NA TGTGCCAGCAGCTCGAAACAGGGACTAGCCAAAAACATTCAGTACTTC CASSSKQGLAKNIQYF
TRBD1 TRBJ2-3 TRBV27 NA TGTGCCAGCAGCCTCCGGGACAGGGGCACAGATACGCAGTATTTT CASSLRDRGTDTQYF
NA TRBJ2-5 TRBV5-1 NA TGCGCCAGCAGCTTGGGGTTAGCGGATAGTCAAGAGACCCAGTACTTC CASSLGLADSQETQYF
TRBD2 TRBJ2-3 TRBV29-1 NA TGCAGCGTCGCTAGCGGGGGGGCAGCAGATACGCAGTATTTT CSVASGGAADTQYF
TRBD2 TRBJ2-7 TRBV5-4 NA TGTGCCAGCAGGGGGACTAGCGGGAGTGGTGGGCGAAGGGAGCAGTACTTC CASRGTSGSGGRREQYF
TRBD2 TRBJ2-1 TRBV5-1 NA TGCGCCAGCAGCTTGGTAGCGGGAGGGTTCGATGAGCAGTTCTTC CASSLVAGGFDEQFF
NA TRBJ1-5 TRBV6-1 NA TGTGCCAGCAGTAAAGGACAGACGTATAGCAATCAGCCCCAGCATTTT CASSKGQTYSNQPQHF
TRBD2 TRBJ2-1 TRBV28 NA TGTGCCAGCAGTTTAGCGGGAGGAGGCGTCAATGAGCAGTTCTTC CASSLAGGGVNEQFF
NA TRBJ2-1 TRBV5-4 few TGTGCCAGCAGCTTTGAGACGATACAGGGAGTTGTTATCAATGAGCAGTTCTTC CASSFETIQGVVINEQFF
TRBD1 TRBJ1-3 TRBV5-1 NA TGCGCCAGCAGCGTGACAGGGGCCTCTGGAAACACCATATATTTT CASSVTGASGNTIYF
TRBD2 TRBJ2-2 TRBV10-2 NA TGCGCCAGCAGTGAGTCGGCTGGGACTAGCGGGCCCCTCACCGGGGAGCTGTTTTTT CASSESAGTSGPLTGELFF
TRBD1 TRBJ1-6 TRBV30 NA TGTGCCTGGAGTCAGCAGGCAGGGGGATATTCACCCCTCCACTTT CAWSQQAGGYSPLHF
TRBD2 TRBJ2-7 TRBV7-9 once TGTGCCAGCAGCTCCGGAGAGGGACTACGGCAGTACTTC CASSSGEGLRQYF
NA TRBJ2-1 TRBV30 NA TGTGCCTGGAGTGTGGACAGCTACAATGAGCAGTTCTTC CAWSVDSYNEQFF
NA TRBJ1-2 TRBV5-4 NA TGTGCCAGCAGCCCTAGGAACGACGATCTTTTCGACACCTTC CASSPRNDDLFDTF
NA TRBJ1-1 TRBV28 NA TGTGCCAGCAGAACCATAAAGGGGGTGGGCGACACTGAAGCTTTCTTT CASRTIKGVGDTEAFF
TRBD2 TRBJ2-7 TRBV20-1 NA TGCAGTGCTAGTCGCAGCGGGAACTCCTACGAGCAGTACTTC CSASRSGNSYEQYF
NA TRBJ2-7 TRBV15 NA TGTGCCACCAGCAGAGATGAAGTCTACGAGCAGTACTTC CATSRDEVYEQYF
TRBD1 TRBJ1-2 TRBV7-2 NA TGTGCCAGCAGCCTCCAAACAGGGGAGCATGGCTACACCTTC CASSLQTGEHGYTF
TRBD2 TRBJ2-5 TRBV7-2 NA TGTGCCAGCAGCTTAGATTTCGGGGGGGCCCAAGAGACCCAGTACTTC CASSLDFGGAQETQYF
TRBD2 TRBJ2-5 TRBV27 NA TGTGCCAGCAGAAAACTAGCGGGGGATCAAGAGACCCAGTACTTC CASRKLAGDQETQYF
NA TRBJ1-6 TRBV6-5 NA TGTGCCAGCAGTTACACCGGGGAAAGTTCACCCCTCCACTTT CASSYTGESSPLHF
TRBD1 TRBJ1-5 TRBV6-2/TRBV6-3 NA TGTGCCAGCAGTTCCGGACAGGGGGTCAGCAATCAGCCCCAGCATTTT CASSSGQGVSNQPQHF
NA TRBJ1-1 TRBV6-2/TRBV6-3 few TGTGCCAGCACCCCAACAGCCGGGGAGGGCACTGAAGCTTTCTTT CASTPTAGEGTEAFF
NA TRBJ1-3 TRBV28 NA TGTGCCAGCAGTTTATGGCCTAAGGGGCTAGGGTCTGGAAACACCATATATTTT CASSLWPKGLGSGNTIYF
NA TRBJ1-1 TRBV11-2 NA TGTGCCAGCAGCAATCCGGACCAGAGGGTGTTCTTT CASSNPDQRVFF
NA TRBJ2-1 TRBV11-3 NA TGTGCCAGCAGCTTAGGGAAGAGCCTGGCGGTCAATGAGCAGTTCTTC CASSLGKSLAVNEQFF
NA TRBJ2-5 TRBV12-2 NA TGTGCAAGTCGGCTCGGCCCGGGGACAGGGGGGATGGAGACCCAGTACTTC CASRLGPGTGGMETQYF
TRBD2 TRBJ2-1 TRBV3-1/TRBV3-2 NA TGTGCCAGCAGCCAAGATGGGGGACTAGCGGCCTTCAATGAGCAGTTCTTC CASSQDGGLAAFNEQFF
TRBD1 TRBJ2-5 TRBV5-1 NA TGCGCCAGCATAATGGGGACAGGGGGCGAGGCCCAGTACTTC CASIMGTGGEAQYF